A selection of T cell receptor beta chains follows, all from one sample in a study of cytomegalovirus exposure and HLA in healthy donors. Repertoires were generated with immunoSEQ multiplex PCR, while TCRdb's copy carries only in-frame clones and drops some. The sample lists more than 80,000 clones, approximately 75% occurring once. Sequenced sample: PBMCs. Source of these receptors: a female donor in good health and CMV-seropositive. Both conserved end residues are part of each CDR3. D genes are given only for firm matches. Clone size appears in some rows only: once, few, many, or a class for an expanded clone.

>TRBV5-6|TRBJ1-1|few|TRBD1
TGTGCCAGCAGCTGGGACAGGGCGGTGGCTGAAGCTTTCTTT
CASSWDRAVAEAFF
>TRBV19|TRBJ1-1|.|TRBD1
TGTGCCAGTAGTAAGGACAGGGGCACTGAAGCTTTCTTT
CASSKDRGTEAFF
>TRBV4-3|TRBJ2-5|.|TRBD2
TGCGCCAGCAGCCAAGTAGCGGGGGGAGAGACCCAGTACTTC
CASSQVAGGETQYF
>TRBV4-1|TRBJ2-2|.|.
TGCGCCAGCAGCCTGGCAGGGTCGAACACCGGGGAGCTGTTTTTT
CASSLAGSNTGELFF
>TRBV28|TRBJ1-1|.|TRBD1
TGTGCCAGCACCCTTCCGACAGGGTATGCTTTCTTT
CASTLPTGYAFF
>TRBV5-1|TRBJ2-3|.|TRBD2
TGCGCCAGCAGCTTGGCCACTAGCGGGGATACGCAGTATTTT
CASSLATSGDTQYF
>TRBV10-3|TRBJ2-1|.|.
TGTGCCATCAGTGGGGGGGGAGGTGGGGGCACGTACAATGAGCAGTTCTTC
CAISGGGGGGTYNEQFF
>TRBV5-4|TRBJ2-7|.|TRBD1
TGTGCCAGCAGCGGGAGAGGACAGGGGGCGAGGTACGAGCAGTACTTC
CASSGRGQGARYEQYF
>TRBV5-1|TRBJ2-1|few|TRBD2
TGCGCCAGCAGCTCGGGACTAGCGGCCCTAATGGGTGAGCAGTTCTTC
CASSSGLAALMGEQFF
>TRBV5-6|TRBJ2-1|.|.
TGTGCCAGCTCATACGGCAACGGGGAGCAGTTCTTC
CASSYGNGEQFF
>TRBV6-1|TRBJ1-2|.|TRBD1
TGTGCCAGCAGTGACCGGGACAGGGGTGGCTACACCTTC
CASSDRDRGGYTF
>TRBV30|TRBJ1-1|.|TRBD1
TGTGCCTGGAATTCTGGGACAGGGGGCGAGAAGGTAATGAACACTGAAGCTTTCTTT
CAWNSGTGGEKVMNTEAFF
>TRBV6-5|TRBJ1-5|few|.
TGTGCCAGCAGGGCTGACAGATATCAGCCCCAGCATTTT
CASRADRYQPQHF
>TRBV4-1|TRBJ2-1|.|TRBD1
TGCGCCAGCAGCCTTCTCCGGGACAGGGGCTACAATGAGCAGTTCTTC
CASSLLRDRGYNEQFF
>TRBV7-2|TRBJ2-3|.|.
TGTGCCAGCAGCTTAGTGGCGGGACTGAGCACAGATACGCAGTATTTT
CASSLVAGLSTDTQYF
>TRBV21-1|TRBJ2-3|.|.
TGTGCCAGCAGCCCCCGACTAGCGGGGGTACACACAGATACGCAGTATTTT
CASSPRLAGVHTDTQYF
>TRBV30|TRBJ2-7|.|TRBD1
TGTGCCTGGAACTGGGACAGGAGCTCCTACGAGCAGTACTTC
CAWNWDRSSYEQYF
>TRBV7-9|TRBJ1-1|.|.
TGTGCCAGCAGCTTGGCGTCAGGTGAAGCTTTCTTT
CASSLASGEAFF
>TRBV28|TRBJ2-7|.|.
TGTGCCAGCAGTTTATCAGGGTCTCTCCGGTACTTC
CASSLSGSLRYF
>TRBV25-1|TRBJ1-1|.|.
TGTGCCAGCAGGATAAGCAGGGAGGGCAGTGAAGCTTTCTTT
CASRISREGSEAFF
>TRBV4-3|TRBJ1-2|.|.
TGCGCCAGCAGCCAAGATCGAAGGCAGGGCGGCTATGGCTACACCTTC
CASSQDRRQGGYGYTF
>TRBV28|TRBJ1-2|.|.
TGTGCCATCGAGGGGGGGGGCAGGGGCCTCTATGGCTACACCTTC
CAIEGGGRGLYGYTF